Listed below are T cell receptor beta chains from one sample, sequenced in a study of blood T cell repertoires in COVID-19. Assay: immunoSEQ multiplex PCR; the TCRdb copy retains only in-frame clones and omits some. The sample has about 260,000 clones; approximately 88% are singletons. The sample comprised PBMCs or T cells enriched from blood (not recorded which). The receptor source for this set is a middle-aged woman with acute COVID-19. CDR3s include the opening cysteine and the closing phenylalanine or tryptophan. The order of the fields is V gene, J gene, clone size, D gene, CDR3 DNA, CDR3 protein. A D gene is named only where the DNA matches it firmly. Expanded clones are given a class, and other clones once, few, many or no size at all.

v_call: TRBV19
j_call: TRBJ1-1
clone_size: .
d_call: TRBD1
cdr3_nt: TGTGCCAGTAGTATAACAGGGGGAGGTAACACTGAAGCTTTCTTT
cdr3_aa: CASSITGGGNTEAFF

v_call: TRBV5-1
j_call: TRBJ1-1
clone_size: .
d_call: .
cdr3_nt: TGCGCCAGCAGCTTGGGACAGACCCAGGACACTGAAGCTTTCTTT
cdr3_aa: CASSLGQTQDTEAFF

v_call: TRBV14
j_call: TRBJ2-3
clone_size: .
d_call: TRBD2
cdr3_nt: TGTGCCAGCAGCCAAACGTTCCTAGCGGAAGGTGGAGATACGCAGTATTTT
cdr3_aa: CASSQTFLAEGGDTQYF

v_call: TRBV11-3
j_call: TRBJ1-3
clone_size: .
d_call: .
cdr3_nt: TGTGCCAGCAGGGTAGACAGAGGAAACACCATATATTTT
cdr3_aa: CASRVDRGNTIYF

v_call: TRBV28
j_call: TRBJ1-1
clone_size: .
d_call: .
cdr3_nt: TGTGCCAGCAGTTTAATTTCGCAGGTGAACACTGAAGCTTTCTTT
cdr3_aa: CASSLISQVNTEAFF

v_call: TRBV2
j_call: TRBJ2-4
clone_size: .
d_call: .
cdr3_nt: TGTGCCACCATTTATCAGACAGCTGGAAACATTCAGTACTTC
cdr3_aa: CATIYQTAGNIQYF

v_call: TRBV5-4
j_call: TRBJ1-6
clone_size: .
d_call: .
cdr3_nt: TGTGCCAGCAGCGTCTATGCGGGGGGAGGAAATTCACCCCTCCACTTT
cdr3_aa: CASSVYAGGGNSPLHF

v_call: TRBV2
j_call: TRBJ1-3
clone_size: .
d_call: .
cdr3_nt: TGTGCCAGCAGTTCCCAGGCCCGCTCTGGAAACACCATATATTTT
cdr3_aa: CASSSQARSGNTIYF

v_call: TRBV28
j_call: TRBJ1-2
clone_size: .
d_call: TRBD1
cdr3_nt: TGTGCCAGCAGTTCCTCACAATCCGGGACAGCAGGCTATGGCTACACCTTC
cdr3_aa: CASSSSQSGTAGYGYTF

v_call: TRBV5-1
j_call: TRBJ2-5
clone_size: .
d_call: TRBD2
cdr3_nt: TGCGCCAGCAGCGTACTAGCGGGAGGTGGAGAGACCCAGTACTTC
cdr3_aa: CASSVLAGGGETQYF

v_call: TRBV30
j_call: TRBJ2-7
clone_size: .
d_call: .
cdr3_nt: TGTGCCTGGAGTGTACAAGTTCTAGATCTAAGCGAGCAGTACTTC
cdr3_aa: CAWSVQVLDLSEQYF

v_call: TRBV7-2
j_call: TRBJ2-1
clone_size: .
d_call: .
cdr3_nt: TGTGCCAGCAGCTGGAGGACTGGCAGGTCGAGGAATGAGCAGTTCTTC
cdr3_aa: CASSWRTGRSRNEQFF

v_call: TRBV2
j_call: TRBJ2-1
clone_size: .
d_call: TRBD2
cdr3_nt: TGTGCCAGCAGTGACCAAGGGACTAGCGGGGAAGAGCAGTTCTTC
cdr3_aa: CASSDQGTSGEEQFF

v_call: TRBV30
j_call: TRBJ2-1
clone_size: .
d_call: TRBD2
cdr3_nt: TGTGCCTGGAGGGGGGGACTAGCGGGAAACGATGAGCAGTTCTTC
cdr3_aa: CAWRGGLAGNDEQFF

v_call: TRBV27
j_call: TRBJ2-2
clone_size: .
d_call: TRBD2
cdr3_nt: TGTGCCAGCAGTGACTCCACGGGACTAGCGGTAACCGGGGAGCTGTTTTTT
cdr3_aa: CASSDSTGLAVTGELFF

v_call: TRBV30
j_call: TRBJ1-5
clone_size: .
d_call: .
cdr3_nt: TGTGCCTGGAGTCCCCCCGACAGGCGTAATCAGCCCCAGCATTTT
cdr3_aa: CAWSPPDRRNQPQHF

v_call: TRBV19
j_call: TRBJ2-1
clone_size: .
d_call: .
cdr3_nt: TGTGCCAGTAGTCACGGGAAGGGAATCTACAATGAGCAGTTCTTC
cdr3_aa: CASSHGKGIYNEQFF

v_call: TRBV10-3
j_call: TRBJ2-5
clone_size: once
d_call: .
cdr3_nt: TGTGCCTCGGAGAGAGACCAGCAGGAGACCCAGTACTTC
cdr3_aa: CASERDQQETQYF

v_call: TRBV24-1
j_call: TRBJ1-2
clone_size: .
d_call: .
cdr3_nt: TGTGCCACCAGTGATCCCGGACACTCCTATGGCTACACCTTC
cdr3_aa: CATSDPGHSYGYTF

v_call: TRBV18
j_call: TRBJ1-5
clone_size: .
d_call: TRBD1
cdr3_nt: TGTGCCAGCTCACGGTTGGCGGGACAGGGCCATAGCAATCAGCCCCAGCATTTT
cdr3_aa: CASSRLAGQGHSNQPQHF

v_call: TRBV15
j_call: TRBJ2-1
clone_size: .
d_call: .
cdr3_nt: TGTGCCACCAGCAGAGAAACGGGCTCCTACAATGAGCAGTTCTTC
cdr3_aa: CATSRETGSYNEQFF

v_call: TRBV7-8
j_call: TRBJ2-5
clone_size: .
d_call: TRBD2
cdr3_nt: TGTGCCAGCAGCCCCTTGGCGGGAGGGCCCCAAGAGACCCAGTACTTC
cdr3_aa: CASSPLAGGPQETQYF

v_call: TRBV12-3/TRBV12-4
j_call: TRBJ2-3
clone_size: .
d_call: .
cdr3_nt: TGTGCCAGCAGCTTGCAGTATTTT
cdr3_aa: CASSLQYF

v_call: TRBV19
j_call: TRBJ1-5
clone_size: .
d_call: TRBD1
cdr3_nt: TGTGCCAGTACCGCCGGGACAGTCGGAGGACCCCAGCATTTT
cdr3_aa: CASTAGTVGGPQHF

v_call: TRBV27
j_call: TRBJ1-5
clone_size: .
d_call: TRBD1
cdr3_nt: TGTGCCAGCAGTTTAGAACCCAGGGGGCAGCCCCAGCATTTT
cdr3_aa: CASSLEPRGQPQHF

v_call: TRBV19
j_call: TRBJ1-2
clone_size: .
d_call: .
cdr3_nt: TGTGCCAGTCAAATCTACGGTCAGGGGAACTATGGCTACACCTTC
cdr3_aa: CASQIYGQGNYGYTF

v_call: TRBV3-1/TRBV3-2
j_call: TRBJ2-2
clone_size: .
d_call: .
cdr3_nt: TGTGCCAGCAGCCAAGACGGCGGTCACACCGGGGAGCTGTTTTTT
cdr3_aa: CASSQDGGHTGELFF

v_call: TRBV27
j_call: TRBJ2-7
clone_size: .
d_call: TRBD2
cdr3_nt: TGTGCCAGCAGTTTTTTAGGGCTAGCGGGAGGGTTGGCCTACGAGCAGTACTTC
cdr3_aa: CASSFLGLAGGLAYEQYF